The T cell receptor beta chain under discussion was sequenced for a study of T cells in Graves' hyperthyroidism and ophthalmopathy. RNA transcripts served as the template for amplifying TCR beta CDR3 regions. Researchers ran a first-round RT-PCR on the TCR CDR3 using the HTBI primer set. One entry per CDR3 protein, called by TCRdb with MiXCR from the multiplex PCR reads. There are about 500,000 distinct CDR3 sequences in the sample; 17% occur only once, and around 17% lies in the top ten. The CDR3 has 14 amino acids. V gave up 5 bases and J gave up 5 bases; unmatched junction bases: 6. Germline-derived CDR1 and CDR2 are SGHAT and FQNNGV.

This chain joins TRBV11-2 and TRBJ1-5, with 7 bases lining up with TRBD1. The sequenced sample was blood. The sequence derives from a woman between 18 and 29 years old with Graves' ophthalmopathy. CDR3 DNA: TGTGCCAGCAGCGAAACAGGGGTTTATCAGCCCCAGCATTTT. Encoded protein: CASSETGVYQPQHF.